This section outlines one T cell receptor (beta chain) sequence together with its context. The target antigen is unknown. This sample stems from a study of blood T cells in healthy people across ages. Study-wide results and caveats: The study found more naive CD4+ cells and higher diversity in long-lived than aged donors.

The CDR3 spans 14 residues. The V gene's germline CDR1 is KGHSH and CDR2 LQKENI. V was clipped by 3 bases and J by 5 bases, with 11 bases between them. For the second PCR, which ran for 7 to 11 cycles, a sample-barcoded 5' primer and a J-beta primer mix were used. TCRdb called the 5' RACE reads again in MiXCR, with one record for every CDR3 protein. Of almost 1 million distinct CDR3 sequences listed, 51% are singletons. V is TRBV18 and J is TRBJ2-1, with TRBD1 as a possible D gene (6 bases). The sequencing input was blood. This clonotype originated in a woman aged 55-69 years in good health. CDR3: CASSPLGTHNEQFF. The CDR3 DNA follows: TGTGCCAGCTCACCGCTTGGGACACACAATGAGCAGTTCTTC.